These 32 T cell receptor beta chains share one sample of origin, sequenced in a study of CD8+ T cells in alopecia areata (dated by TCRdb to 2017 to 2018). Reading the label with the study, this specimen's time point is: baseline before oral tofacitinib. The library was prepared using the immunoSEQ multiplex PCR assay. RNA was extracted from all samples and reverse transcribed into cDNA, which served as template for TCR sequencing. Here the immuneACCESS table is served through TCRdb, limited to in-frame sequences with V and J called. Missing clones are a known gap in these copies; in checked studies unresolved V genes cover under half, and the rest lacks a known reason. The sample contains around 140,000 clones, 51% of them found a single time. Over 0.85% of the sample lies in the top ten. The material sequenced was CD4+ T cells sorted from blood, taken at week 0. The receptor set was obtained from a human donor with alopecia areata.

V usage is TRBV29-1 and J usage is TRBJ2-7; TRBD2 aligns across 7 bases. V was pared by 4 bases and J by 3 bases, with 6 bases of the junction left unmatched. Germline CDR1 SQVTM, CDR2 ANQGSEA. CDR3 length: 13 amino acids. CDR3 nucleotides: TGCAGCGTTGGCGCTAGCGGAGTCTACGAGCAGTACTTC. Translation gives CSVGASGVYEQYF.

The rearrangement joins TRBV29-1 to TRBJ2-5, with D possibly matching TRBD2 (6 bases). Trimming took off 7 bases at V and 7 bases at J, with 16 bases between the two ends. CDR1 is SQVTM and CDR2 is ANQGSEA in the germline V gene. The CDR3 spans 12 residues. CDR3 DNA sequence: TGCAGCGGGGGACTTCCCGAGGGGACCCAGTACTTC. Amino acids: CSGGLPEGTQYF.

This clone was seen a handful of times. This chain connects TRBV10-3 to TRBJ2-5, with 9 bases aligning to TRBD1. Trimming at V came to 6 bases and at J to 2 bases, leaving 7 bases not matched to a gene. This CDR3 is 15 amino acids long. Germline CDR1 is ENHRY and CDR2 is SYGVKD. The CDR3 loop is CAISLTGGKQETQYF. CDR3 coding DNA: TGTGCCATCAGCCTGACAGGGGGGAAACAAGAGACCCAGTACTTC.

This clone was seen only once. The chain joins TRBV30 to TRBJ1-1; D uncertain. This CDR3 has 11 amino acids. Germline CDR1 GTSNPN, CDR2 SVGIG (reference sequence). The V and J ends lost 5 bases and 3 bases respectively, with 7 bases between them. Here the CDR3 DNA reads TGTGCCTGGCTGGACTACACTGAAGCTTTCTTT. Protein sequence: CAWLDYTEAFF.

This clone was seen only a few times. The genes are TRBV28 and TRBJ2-7; TRBD1 matches at 7 bases. The CDR3 contains 13 residues. Germline V gene data show CDR1 as MDHEN and CDR2 as SYDVKM. The V gene end was trimmed by 11 bases and the J gene end by 3 bases; junction bases not matched to a gene: 10. The CDR3 protein is CACRAQGVYEQYF. DNA of the CDR3: TGTGCCTGTAGGGCTCAGGGGGTCTACGAGCAGTACTTC. Drawing the rest from reference TRBV28 and TRBJ2-7, the complete variable domain is DVKVTQSSRYLVKRTGEKVFLECVQDMDHENMFWYRQDPGLGLRLIYFSYDVKMKEKGDIPEGYSVSREKKERFSLILESASTNQTSMYLCACRAQGVYEQYFGPGTRLTVT.

This clone has a handful of counts. This chain uses TRBV29-1 with TRBJ2-3; no reliable D call. CDR1 SQVTM and CDR2 ANQGSEA come from the germline V gene. The CDR3 spans 11 residues. V lost 5 bases and J 3 bases, leaving 6 bases between the germline ends. CDR3 nucleotide sequence: TGCAGCGTTACCGTTACAGATACGCAGTATTTT. It specifies CSVTVTDTQYF.

The chain links TRBV19 to TRBJ1-5; 8 bases agree with TRBD1. There are 15 residues in the CDR3. Germline assignment: CDR1 LNHDA and CDR2 SQIVND (reference sequence). The trim removed 7 bases at V and 6 bases at J, leaving 11 bases unmatched. This CDR3 reads CASTNPGQGGQPQHF. The DNA for the CDR3 is TGTGCCAGTACCAACCCTGGACAGGGCGGTCAGCCCCAGCATTTT.

This clone was observed a few times. The chain employs TRBV6-5 and TRBJ1-2; maybe TRBD1 (5 bases). There are 14 residues in the CDR3. Between the trimmed V and J ends, which lost 2 bases and 2 bases, there was a span of 9 bases. Looked up from germline, CDR1 is MNHEY and CDR2 is SVGAGI. In DNA form, the CDR3 reads TGTGCCAGCAGTTACAAGGGACGGAACTATGGCTACACCTTC. Protein product: CASSYKGRNYGYTF.

Of note for this clone: Other DNA sequences in the sample encode the same CDR3. The gene calls are TRBV11-2 and TRBJ2-3; D is ambiguous. The V gene's germline CDR1 is SGHAT and CDR2 FQNNGV. The CDR3 length is 12 residues. The V end lost 5 bases, the J end lost 2 bases, and 5 bases lay between the germline ends. The chain's CDR3 is CASSLATDTQYF. DNA of the CDR3: TGTGCCAGCAGCCTCGCCACAGATACGCAGTATTTT.

This clone was seen more than once but under ten times. The chain employs TRBV4-3 and TRBJ2-7; the match to TRBD2 covers 12 bases. This CDR3 spans 19 amino acids. Germline V gene sequence: CDR1 LGHNA, CDR2 YSLEER. V shed 9 bases, J shed 6 bases, and the junction held 24 bases outside the gene matches. In DNA form, the CDR3 reads TGCGCCAGAAGGGGGACGACCGAGACTAGCGGGAGTGGGTTCACCGAGCAGTACTTC. It specifies CARRGTTETSGSGFTEQYF.

A few counts support this clone. The chain couples TRBV28 to TRBJ1-2; the match to TRBD1 covers 8 bases. With V trimmed by 6 bases and J by 7 bases, 7 bases remained unmatched. Germline lookup yields CDR1 MDHEN and CDR2 SYDVKM. The CDR3 is 13 residues long. The CDR3 protein is CASSPDRVRGYTF. CDR3 bases: TGTGCCAGCAGCCCGGACAGGGTGCGTGGCTACACCTTC.

The chain joins TRBV28 to TRBJ2-7; TRBD2 matches at 15 bases. The ends lost 5 bases at V and 4 bases at J; junction bases unmatched: 9. The CDR3 runs 17 residues. Germline V gene lookup returns CDR1 MDHEN and CDR2 SYDVKM. CDR3 region: CASSPSGLAGGWYEQYF. DNA for the CDR3: TGTGCCAGCAGTCCCTCGGGACTAGCGGGAGGATGGTACGAGCAGTACTTC.

This chain uses TRBV7-2 with TRBJ2-3, with 14 bases identical to TRBD2. The germline CDR1 and CDR2 sequences are SGHTA and FQGNSA. This CDR3 has 16 residues. Trimming took 5 bases from V and 3 from J; bases not matched to a gene: 4. CDR3 region: CASSPRLAGGTDTQYF. In DNA, the CDR3 is TGTGCCAGCAGCCCAAGACTAGCGGGAGGGACAGATACGCAGTATTTT.

The chain combines TRBV5-1 with TRBJ2-1; D possibly matches TRBD1 or TRBD2 (5 bases each). This CDR3 comprises 17 residues. Germline lookup yields CDR1 SGHRS and CDR2 YFSETQ. The V gene lost 2 bases and the J gene lost 8 bases, with 23 bases spanning the gap. The CDR3 DNA follows: TGCGCCAGCAGCTTCCCTATGGGAGCCAGTCCCAGGGATGAGCAGTTCTTC. Translation gives CASSFPMGASPRDEQFF.

The rearrangement joins TRBV9 to TRBJ2-1, with a possible D match to TRBD2 (6 bases). The germline V gene encodes CDR1 SGDLS and CDR2 YYNGEE. V lost 4 bases, J lost 3 bases, and 11 bases lay in between. The CDR3 has 14 amino acids. The DNA of the CDR3 is TGTGCCAGCAGCCCGGGACTCCACTACAATGAGCAGTTCTTC. Its translation: CASSPGLHYNEQFF.

The rearrangement joins TRBV20-1 to TRBJ2-4; unclear D gene. The CDR3 has 10 amino acids. The germline CDR1 and CDR2 sequences are DFQATT and SNEGSKA (reference sequence). Between the trimmed V and J ends, which lost 0 bases and 15 bases, there was a span of 9 bases. The CDR3 coding sequence is TGCAGTGCTAGAGATCCCCTGGCGTACTTC. It translates to CSARDPLAYF.

The V and J genes are TRBV9 and TRBJ2-7; TRBD1 aligns across 7 bases. CDR1 and CDR2 from the germline V gene are SGDLS and YYNGEE. The CDR3 has 14 amino acids. V was clipped by 3 bases and J by 3 bases; unmatched bases: 6. The CDR3 coding sequence is TGTGCCAGCAGCGCCACCGGGACAGACTACGAGCAGTACTTC. Translation gives CASSATGTDYEQYF. Drawing the rest from reference TRBV9 and TRBJ2-7, the complete variable domain is DSGVTQTPKHLITATGQRVTLRCSPRSGDLSVYWYQQSLDQGLQFLIQYYNGEERAKGNILERFSAQQFPDLHSELNLSSLELGDSALYFCASSATGTDYEQYFGPGTRLTVT.

The chain employs TRBV28 and TRBJ2-7, with 10 bases lining up with TRBD1. Looked up from germline, CDR1 is MDHEN and CDR2 is SYDVKM. The CDR3 spans 15 residues. Trimming removed 2 bases from V and 7 bases from J; junction bases left unmatched: 8. The CDR3 DNA is TGTGCCAGCAGTTTAGTCCGACAGGGGGCCTGGGAGCAGTACTTC. Encoded protein: CASSLVRQGAWEQYF.

This clone was counted a few times. The J gene is TRBJ2-1, the V gene TRBV18, with unresolved D. V was pared by 5 bases and J by 7 bases, with 12 bases between. The CDR3 consists of 13 residues. Germline V CDR1 and CDR2: KGHSH, LQKENI. The CDR3 protein is CASSLYPENEQFF. DNA of the CDR3: TGTGCCAGCTCATTATACCCGGAGAATGAGCAGTTCTTC.

Notes on this clone: The sample has other DNA sequences that encode this CDR3 too. The V call is TRBV18, the J call TRBJ2-3; no clear D gene. The ends were cut back, 3 bases at V and 6 bases at J, with 4 bases in the middle. This CDR3 is built from 11 residues. Looked up from germline, CDR1 is KGHSH and CDR2 is LQKENI. This CDR3 is CASSPADTQYF. The CDR3 DNA follows: TGTGCCAGCTCACCCGCCGATACGCAGTATTTT.

J is TRBJ1-4 and V is TRBV9; 10 positions agree with TRBD1. Unmatched junction bases numbered 4, after V lost 1 base and J lost 7 bases. From germline, CDR1 is SGDLS and CDR2 YYNGEE. The CDR3 has 15 residues. CDR3 sequence: CASSVLGTGVEKLFF. CDR3 in DNA: TGTGCCAGCAGCGTACTAGGGACAGGGGTTGAAAAACTGTTTTTT. Complete variable domain (other parts from reference TRBV9 and TRBJ1-4): DSGVTQTPKHLITATGQRVTLRCSPRSGDLSVYWYQQSLDQGLQFLIQYYNGEERAKGNILERFSAQQFPDLHSELNLSSLELGDSALYFCASSVLGTGVEKLFFGSGTQLSVL.

CDR3 bases: TGTGCCTGGAGTGTAGCAGGGGGTTGGTCCCAGCATTTT. Translating it yields CAWSVAGGWSQHF. This chain connects TRBV30 to TRBJ1-5; 7 bases agree with TRBD1. Losses at the gene ends were 0 bases for V and 11 bases for J; bases not matched to a gene: 7. Germline values: CDR1 GTSNPN, CDR2 SVGIG (reference sequence). The CDR3 runs 13 residues.

This chain links TRBV4-3 with TRBJ1-2, with D possibly TRBD1 on 5 matching bases. Trimming left V 0 bases short and J 1 base short, with 6 bases between. The CDR3 runs to 14 residues. Germline V gene data show CDR1 as LGHNA and CDR2 as YSLEER. CDR3 protein: CASSQDGGNYGYTF. The CDR3 region has the DNA TGCGCCAGCAGCCAAGATGGGGGTAACTATGGCTACACCTTC.

The chain links TRBV11-3 to TRBJ2-3, with 11 positions matching TRBD2. V lost 5 bases and J lost 5; bases outside the gene matches: 6. The CDR3 contains 15 residues. CDR1 is SGHNT and CDR2 is YENEEA in the germline V gene. This CDR3 is CASSGRLAGIDTQYF. The CDR3 nucleotides are TGTGCCAGCAGCGGAAGACTAGCGGGAATAGATACGCAGTATTTT.

This clone has more than one count but fewer than ten. The chain has TRBV18 and TRBJ2-1, with D tentatively TRBD2 (5 bases). Deletions cut 6 bases from V and 7 bases from J, with 19 bases between. This CDR3 contains 15 residues. Germline-derived CDR1 and CDR2 are KGHSH and LQKENI. The CDR3 here is CASSLDSTRRNEQFF. CDR3 coding DNA: TGTGCCAGCTCCCTCGACTCTACCCGGAGGAATGAGCAGTTCTTC.

The DNA of the CDR3 is TGCAGCGTTGTGACAGGCCTGAACACTGAAGCTTTCTTT. Translated: CSVVTGLNTEAFF. J is TRBJ1-1 and V is TRBV29-1; possible D gene TRBD1, 6 bases. The CDR3 is made up of 13 amino acids. V lost 4 bases and J lost 0, with 9 bases in between. Germline values: CDR1 SQVTM, CDR2 ANQGSEA.

This chain's CDR3 is CATSLGTSGSWADTQYF. DNA for the CDR3: TGTGCCACCAGCTTAGGGACTAGCGGAAGTTGGGCAGATACGCAGTATTTT. V is TRBV15 and J is TRBJ2-3, with TRBD2 matching over 11 bases. J gave up 4 bases and V 5 bases, and 11 bases lay outside the gene matches. The CDR3 extends over 17 amino acids. Germline CDR1 and CDR2: LNHNV and YYDKDF (reference sequence).

The rearrangement uses TRBV5-1 and TRBJ1-1, with D uncertain. The V gene's germline CDR1 is SGHRS and CDR2 YFSETQ. The CDR3 covers 13 residues. Trimming removed 3 bases at V and 3 bases at J, with 9 bases between. The CDR3 region is CASSSKWDTEAFF. For the CDR3, the DNA is TGCGCCAGCAGCTCAAAATGGGACACTGAAGCTTTCTTT.

This chain links TRBV5-1 with TRBJ2-7; 8 bases fit TRBD2. V was pared by 0 bases and J by 2 bases, with 1 base of the junction left unmatched. Germline CDR1 is SGHRS and CDR2 is YFSETQ. This CDR3 spans 14 amino acids. In nucleotides, the CDR3 is TGCGCCAGCAGCTTGGGTAGCGGGACCTACGAGCAGTACTTC. It yields the protein CASSLGSGTYEQYF. The entire variable domain, with the rest obtained from reference TRBV5-1 and TRBJ2-7, is as follows: KAGVTQTPRYLIKTRGQQVTLSCSPISGHRSVSWYQQTPGQGLQFLFEYFSETQRNKGNFPGRFSGRQFSNSRSEMNVSTLELGDSALYLCASSLGSGTYEQYFGPGTRLTVT.

In its sample, this clone was seen a few times. The chain is built from TRBV2 and TRBJ2-1; 10 bases are shared with TRBD2. There are 14 residues in the CDR3. Germline CDR1 SNHLY, CDR2 FYNNEI. V was pared by 7 bases and J by 9 bases, with 9 bases of the junction left unmatched. DNA for the CDR3: TGTGCCAGCAAGCCCCCTAGCGGGAGTCGTGAGCAGTTCTTC. Its translation is CASKPPSGSREQFF.

This chain uses TRBV9 with TRBJ2-2; D unresolved. The CDR3 has 14 residues. Germline V lookup: CDR1 SGDLS, CDR2 YYNGEE. With 3 bases removed from V and 1 base from J, the gap between germline ends came to 7 bases. CDR3 sequence (DNA): TGTGCCAGCAGCGATCAGTTGAACACCGGGGAGCTGTTTTTT. Residues: CASSDQLNTGELFF.

In its sample, this clone was seen a few times. The J gene is TRBJ2-5, the V gene TRBV6-5; 7 positions agree with TRBD2. J gave up 5 bases and V 8 bases, and 11 bases lay outside the gene matches. From germline, CDR1 is MNHEY and CDR2 SVGAGI. The CDR3 has 14 amino acids. CDR3 in amino acids: CASGRAGLGETQYF. The CDR3 coding sequence is TGTGCCAGCGGAAGAGCGGGATTGGGGGAGACCCAGTACTTC.